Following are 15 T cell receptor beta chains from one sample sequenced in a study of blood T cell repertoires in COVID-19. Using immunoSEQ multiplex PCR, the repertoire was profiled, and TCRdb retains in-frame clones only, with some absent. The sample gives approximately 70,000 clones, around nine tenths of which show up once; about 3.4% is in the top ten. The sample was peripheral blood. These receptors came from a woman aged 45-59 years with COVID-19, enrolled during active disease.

In nucleotides, the CDR3 is TGCGCCAGCAGCTTGTATCCGGGAAACACCGGGGAGCTGTTTTTT. Amino acids: CASSLYPGNTGELFF. The V call is TRBV5-1, the J call TRBJ2-2; the D gene is possibly TRBD2 (5 bases). Germline V gene data show CDR1 as SGHRS and CDR2 as YFSETQ. There are 15 residues in the CDR3. Trimming pared 1 base from V and 2 bases from J, leaving 9 bases between.

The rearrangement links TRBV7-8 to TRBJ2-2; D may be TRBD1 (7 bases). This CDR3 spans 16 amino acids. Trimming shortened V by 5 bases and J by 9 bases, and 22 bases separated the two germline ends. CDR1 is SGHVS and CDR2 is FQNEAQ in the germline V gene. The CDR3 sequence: CASSPESLTGRRELFF. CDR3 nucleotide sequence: TGTGCCAGCAGCCCCGAGAGTCTGACAGGGAGGAGGGAGCTGTTTTTT.

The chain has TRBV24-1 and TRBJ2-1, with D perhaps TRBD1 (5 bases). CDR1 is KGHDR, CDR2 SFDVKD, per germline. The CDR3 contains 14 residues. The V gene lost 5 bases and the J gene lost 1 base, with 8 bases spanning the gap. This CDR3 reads CATSARGSYNEQFF. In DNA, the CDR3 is TGTGCCACCAGTGCAAGGGGATCCTACAATGAGCAGTTCTTC.

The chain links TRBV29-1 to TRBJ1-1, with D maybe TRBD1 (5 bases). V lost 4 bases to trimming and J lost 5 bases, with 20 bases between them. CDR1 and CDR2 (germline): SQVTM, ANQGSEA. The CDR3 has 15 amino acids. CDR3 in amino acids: CSVAFSTYQGTEAFF. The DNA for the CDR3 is TGCAGCGTTGCGTTTTCCACGTACCAGGGAACTGAAGCTTTCTTT.

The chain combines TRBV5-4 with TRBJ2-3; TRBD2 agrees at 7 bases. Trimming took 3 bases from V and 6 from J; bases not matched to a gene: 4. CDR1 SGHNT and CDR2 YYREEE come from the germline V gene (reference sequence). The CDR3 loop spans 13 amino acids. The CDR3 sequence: CASSSGSGDTQYF. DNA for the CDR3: TGTGCCAGCAGCTCGGGTAGCGGGGATACGCAGTATTTT.

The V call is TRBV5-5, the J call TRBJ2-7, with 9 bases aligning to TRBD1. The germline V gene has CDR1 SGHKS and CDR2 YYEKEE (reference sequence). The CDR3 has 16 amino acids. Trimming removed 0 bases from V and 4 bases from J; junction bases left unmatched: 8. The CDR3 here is CASSLAGTGTFYEQYF. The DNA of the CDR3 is TGTGCCAGCAGCTTGGCGGGGACAGGGACTTTTTACGAGCAGTACTTC.

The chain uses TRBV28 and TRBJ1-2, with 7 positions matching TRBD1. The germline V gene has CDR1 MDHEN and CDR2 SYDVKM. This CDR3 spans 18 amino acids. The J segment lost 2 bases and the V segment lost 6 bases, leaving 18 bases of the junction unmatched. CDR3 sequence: CASSLSLPRDRLNYGYTF. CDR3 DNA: TGTGCCAGCAGCCTAAGTCTTCCCAGGGACAGATTAAACTATGGCTACACCTTC.

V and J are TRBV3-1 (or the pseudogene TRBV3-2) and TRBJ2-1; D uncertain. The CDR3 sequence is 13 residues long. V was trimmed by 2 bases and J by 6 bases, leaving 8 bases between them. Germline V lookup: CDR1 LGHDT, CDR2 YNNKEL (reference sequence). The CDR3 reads CASSQQLANEQFF. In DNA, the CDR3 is TGTGCCAGCAGCCAACAGTTAGCCAATGAGCAGTTCTTC.

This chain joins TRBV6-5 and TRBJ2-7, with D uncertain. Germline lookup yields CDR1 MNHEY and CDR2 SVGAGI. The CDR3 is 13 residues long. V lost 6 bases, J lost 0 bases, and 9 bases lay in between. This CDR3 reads CASREYSSYEQYF. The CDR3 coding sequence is TGTGCCAGCAGGGAGTATAGCTCCTACGAGCAGTACTTC.

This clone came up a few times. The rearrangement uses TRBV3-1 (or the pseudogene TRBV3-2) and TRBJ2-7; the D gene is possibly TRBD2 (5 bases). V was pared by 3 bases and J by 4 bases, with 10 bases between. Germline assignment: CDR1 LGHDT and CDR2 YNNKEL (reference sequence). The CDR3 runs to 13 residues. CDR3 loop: CASSQVGGYEQYF. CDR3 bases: TGTGCCAGCAGCCAGGTAGGCGGGTACGAGCAGTACTTC.

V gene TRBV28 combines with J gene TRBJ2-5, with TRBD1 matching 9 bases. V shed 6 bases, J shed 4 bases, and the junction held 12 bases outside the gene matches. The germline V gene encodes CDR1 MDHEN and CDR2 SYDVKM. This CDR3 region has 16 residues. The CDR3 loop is CASSPRGTGWRETQYF. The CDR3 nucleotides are TGTGCCAGCAGCCCCCGCGGGACAGGGTGGCGAGAGACCCAGTACTTC.

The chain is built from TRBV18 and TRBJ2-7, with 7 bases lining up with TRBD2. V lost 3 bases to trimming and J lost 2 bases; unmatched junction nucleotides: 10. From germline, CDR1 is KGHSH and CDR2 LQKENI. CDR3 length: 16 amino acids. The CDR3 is CASSPPGRTSPYEQYF. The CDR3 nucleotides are TGTGCCAGCTCACCCCCTGGGAGGACTAGTCCCTACGAGCAGTACTTC. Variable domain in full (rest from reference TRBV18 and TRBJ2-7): NAGVMQNPRHLVRRRGQEARLRCSPMKGHSHVYWYRQLPEEGLKFMVYLQKENIIDESGMPKERFSAEFPKEGPSILRIQQVVRGDSAAYFCASSPPGRTSPYEQYFGPGTRLTVT.

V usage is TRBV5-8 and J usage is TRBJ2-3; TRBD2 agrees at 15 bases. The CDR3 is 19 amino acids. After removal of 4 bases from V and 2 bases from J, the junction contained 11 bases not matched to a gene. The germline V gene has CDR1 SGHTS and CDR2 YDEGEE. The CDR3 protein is CASSGWGTSGRTLTDTQYF. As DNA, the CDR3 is TGTGCCAGCAGCGGGTGGGGGACTAGCGGGAGGACCCTCACAGATACGCAGTATTTT.

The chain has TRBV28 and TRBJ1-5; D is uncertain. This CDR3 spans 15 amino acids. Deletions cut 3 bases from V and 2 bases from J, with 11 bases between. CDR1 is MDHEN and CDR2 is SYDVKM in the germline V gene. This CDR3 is CASSLSGERNQPQHF. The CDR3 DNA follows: TGTGCCAGCAGTTTGTCCGGGGAACGCAATCAGCCCCAGCATTTT.

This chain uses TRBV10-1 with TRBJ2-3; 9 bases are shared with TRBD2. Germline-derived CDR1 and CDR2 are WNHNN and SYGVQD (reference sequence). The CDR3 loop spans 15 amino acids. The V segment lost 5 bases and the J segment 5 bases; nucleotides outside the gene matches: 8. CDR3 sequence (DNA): TGCGCCAGCAGTCGGGGAGCGGGAGGTATAGATACGCAGTATTTT. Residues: CASSRGAGGIDTQYF.